This TCR beta chain was captured by sequencing in a study of cytomegalovirus exposure and HLA in healthy donors. Study-wide results and limits: Per a prior analysis, the majority of TCR beta V segments were productive roughly 87% or roughly 30% of the time. Among CMV-associated TCR beta chains, most appeared HLA-restricted in a later analysis.

The CDR3 loop spans 16 amino acids. V was cut by 1 base and J by 5 bases, with 17 bases left in between. Per germline, CDR1 MGHRA and CDR2 YSYEKL. This clone was observed a handful of times. Its specificity is unknown. This PCR relied on a set of 60 Vbeta primers and 13 Jbeta primers. The repertoire was sequenced with immunoSEQ multiplex PCR; TCRdb's copy has only in-frame clones and lacks some. This table has approximately 150,000 clones, about two thirds appearing once. Sequenced sample: PBMCs. The clonotype was recovered from a human donor in good health. The gene calls are TRBV4-1 and TRBJ1-1; D possibly corresponds to TRBD1 (5 bases). This CDR3 reads CASSQVPGRQLTEAFF. The CDR3 DNA reads TGCGCCAGCAGCCAAGTACCTGGCCGACAGCTGACTGAAGCTTTCTTT.